This TCR beta chain was sequenced in a study of blood T cell repertoires in COVID-19. As for the study in general: Acute and convalescent COVID-19 samples came from the United States, Italy and Spain. The cDNA or gDNA used as material had been derived from T cells, B-cell-depleted T cells, or PBMCs.

Per germline, CDR1 KGHSH and CDR2 LQKENI. With V trimmed by 2 bases and J by 0 bases, 5 bases remained unmatched. The CDR3 length is 17 residues. Profiled with immunoSEQ multiplex PCR; TCRdb holds only in-frame clones, not every one. The table shows a few hundred thousand clones, with more than 70% occurring only once. The sample consisted of peripheral blood. The receptor comes from a woman in her 50s with acute or convalescent COVID-19. The J gene is TRBJ2-4, the V gene TRBV18; 9 bases fit TRBD2. The CDR3 loop reads CASSPFSTSGAKNIQYF. The CDR3 DNA reads TGTGCCAGCTCACCATTTTCGACTAGCGGAGCCAAAAACATTCAGTACTTC.